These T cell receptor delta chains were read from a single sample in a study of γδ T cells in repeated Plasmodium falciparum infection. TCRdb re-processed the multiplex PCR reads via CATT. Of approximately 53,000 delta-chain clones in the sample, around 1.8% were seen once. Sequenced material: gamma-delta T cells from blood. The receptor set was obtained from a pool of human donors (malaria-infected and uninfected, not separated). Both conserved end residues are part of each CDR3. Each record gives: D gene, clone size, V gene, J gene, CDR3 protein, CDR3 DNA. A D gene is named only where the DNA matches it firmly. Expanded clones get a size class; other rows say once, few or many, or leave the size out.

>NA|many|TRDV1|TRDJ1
CALGDAFLLGWGIHKLIF
TGTGCTCTTGGGGATGCCTTCCTACTGGGGTGGGGGATACATAAACTCATCTTT
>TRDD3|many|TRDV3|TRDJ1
CAFNLVPYGKLGDTRYTDKLIF
TGTGCCTTTAATTTAGTTCCCTACGGCAAACTGGGGGATACGCGATACACCGATAAACTCATCTTT
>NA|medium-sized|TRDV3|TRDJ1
CAFSPRHPTNPSVLVKLIF
TGTGCCTTTAGCCCCAGACATCCTACGAACCCCTCGGTACTAGTTAAACTCATCTTT
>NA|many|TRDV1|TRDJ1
CALGDPYPTAWGYTDKLIF
TGTGCTCTTGGGGACCCCTATCCTACAGCCTGGGGGTACACCGATAAACTCATCTTT
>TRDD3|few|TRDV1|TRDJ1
CALGEVVPFLLGGSYTDKLIF
TGTGCTCTTGGGGAAGTGGTCCCTTTTTTACTGGGGGGCTCTTACACCGATAAACTCATCTTT
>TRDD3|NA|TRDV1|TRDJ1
CALGERSLHDRRVRGDHRPDKLIF
TGTGCTCTTGGGGAACGTAGTCTACACGATCGTCGAGTGAGGGGGGATCATCGGCCCGATAAACTCATCTTT
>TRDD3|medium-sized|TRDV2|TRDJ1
CACDVLGVHTDKLIF
TGTGCCTGTGACGTACTGGGGGTTCACACCGATAAACTCATCTTT
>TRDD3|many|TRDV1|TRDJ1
CSGGYEGTYKLIF
TGTTCTGGGGGATATGAAGGAACTTATAAACTCATCTTT
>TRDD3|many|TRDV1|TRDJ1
CALGEPGPPYGGYEDNQLIF
TGTGCTCTTGGGGAACCGGGTCCTCCCTATGGGGGATACGAGGATAATCAACTCATCTTT
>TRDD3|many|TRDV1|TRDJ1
CAIGEPYWGIRGKLIF
TGTGCTATTGGGGAACCCTACTGGGGGATACGAGGTAAACTCATCTTT
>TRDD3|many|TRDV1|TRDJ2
CALGEGRTGGYRALTAQLFF
TGTGCTCTTGGGGAAGGCCGTACTGGGGGATACAGGGCTTTGACAGCACAACTCTTCTTT
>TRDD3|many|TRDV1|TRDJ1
CALGETGLRHLGGYRGWGTDKLIF
TGTGCTCTTGGGGAAACAGGCCTTCGACACCTTGGGGGATACCGAGGTTGGGGTACCGATAAACTCATCTTT
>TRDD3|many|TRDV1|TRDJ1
CALGEVRRFLGLGDKLIF
TGTGCTCTTGGGGAAGTACGAAGGTTCCTCGGACTGGGGGATAAACTCATCTTT
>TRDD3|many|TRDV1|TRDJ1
CALGVTAFLYTGGYFFTDKLIF
TGTGCTCTTGGGGTCACCGCCTTCCTCTATACTGGGGGATACTTTTTCACCGATAAACTCATCTTT
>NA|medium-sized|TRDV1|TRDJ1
CALGEAFFLDGRGGKLIF
TGTGCTCTTGGGGAAGCTTTCTTCCTCGACGGGAGAGGGGGTAAACTCATCTTT
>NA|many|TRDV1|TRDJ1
CALGVPLPTYWGYLNTDKLIF
TGTGCTCTTGGGGTCCCTCTTCCTACGTACTGGGGATACCTGAACACCGATAAACTCATCTTT
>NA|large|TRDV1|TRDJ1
CALGETMFRTDKLIF
TGTGCTCTTGGGGAAACTATGTTTAGAACCGATAAACTCATCTTT
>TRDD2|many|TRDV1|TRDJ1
CALGETLPTSLGLRGDKLIF
TGTGCTCTTGGGGAAACCCTTCCTACGTCTCTGGGCCTTAGGGGCGATAAACTCATCTTT
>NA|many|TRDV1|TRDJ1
CALGELGSYWYWGGPKLIF
TGTGCTCTTGGGGAACTAGGGTCCTACTGGTACTGGGGAGGACCTAAACTCATCTTT
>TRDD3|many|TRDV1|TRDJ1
CALGELKILSVLGDSLYTDKLIF
TGTGCTCTTGGGGAACTCAAGATCCTATCGGTACTGGGGGATAGTCTGTACACCGATAAACTCATCTTT
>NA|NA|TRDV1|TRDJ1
CAREILPKHWGLYTDKLIF
TGTGCTCGGGAAATCCTTCCTAAGCACTGGGGGCTCTACACCGATAAACTCATCTTT
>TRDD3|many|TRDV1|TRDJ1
CALGENDSYPFWGIPHALVPDTDKLIF
TGTGCTCTTGGGGAAAACGATTCCTACCCGTTCTGGGGGATACCTCATGCCCTAGTCCCCGACACCGATAAACTCATCTTT
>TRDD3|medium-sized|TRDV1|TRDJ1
CALVFGPLGDISKLIF
TGTGCTCTTGTGTTCGGCCCCCTGGGGGATATCTCTAAACTCATCTTT
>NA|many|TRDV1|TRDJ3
CALGENFLSWDTRQMFF
TGTGCTCTTGGGGAAAACTTCCTCTCCTGGGACACCCGACAGATGTTTTTC
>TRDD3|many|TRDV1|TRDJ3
CALTAFSGIRFSWDTRQMFF
TGTGCTCTAACAGCCTTCAGCGGGATACGCTTCTCCTGGGACACCCGACAGATGTTTTTC